This T cell receptor (beta chain) was identified during a study of CD8+CD57+ T cells in acquired aplastic anemia. Overall study context: DNA recovered from sorted CD4+ and CD8+ cells had a mean of about 3 ug. Study results and limitations: A set of about 28 CD8+ CDR3 sequences was shared between patients and controls, and these sequences appeared highly expressed in patients.

The CDR3 sequence is 14 residues long. CDR1 and CDR2 (germline): LNHDA, SQIVND (reference sequence). The template used for profiling TCR beta VDJ and CDR3 was genomic DNA. TCRdb reanalysed the reads using MiXCR and keeps one entry per CDR3 protein. This table holds around 190,000 distinct CDR3 sequences, under 65% found once. In regard to this clonotype: Its specificity is not known. The junction and the germline gene differ at one end; a read error may be behind it.

The sequence was obtained from a human donor in good health. The rearrangement links TRBV19 to TRBJ1-1; D call uncertain. The sequencing input was sorted CD4+, CD8+, or CD8+CD57+ T cells (not recorded which) from PBMCs. The CDR3 coding sequence is TGTGCTAGTAGTATATTGCCTCGGGGCACTGAAGCTTTCTTT. Protein product: CASSILPRGTEAFF.